Below are 24 T cell receptor beta chains sequenced from a single sample in a study of a mutant IDH1 vaccine in newly diagnosed glioma. No antigens are known for them. Libraries were prepared by immunoSEQ multiplex PCR; TCRdb keeps only in-frame clonotypes and omits some of them. The sample has some 57,000 clones, 80% to 90% seen once; the top ten hold 4.1%. Time point described: week 35, safety follow-up. The study gave 300 ug of mutant IDH1 20-mer peptide per vaccine dose, with topical imiquimod. This sample comprised PBMCs, obtained from a glioma patient whose treatment included an IDH1 peptide vaccine. Receptor source: a woman between 18 and 29 years old with glioma.

The chain links TRBV7-9 to TRBJ1-2, with 8 bases that match TRBD1. Trimming took 1 base from V and 8 from J; bases not matched to a gene: 9. CDR1 SEHNR and CDR2 FQNEAQ come from the germline V gene (reference sequence). This CDR3 region has 15 residues. The CDR3 protein is CASSLVPGGHMGYTF. DNA of the CDR3: TGTGCCAGCAGCTTAGTTCCAGGGGGCCATATGGGCTACACCTTC.

Comment on this clone: The junction departs from germline at one end; a sequencing error may be responsible. Here the CDR3 reads CASSSGLARSNTGELFF. DNA of the CDR3: TGTGCTAGCAGCTCGGGACTAGCGCGGTCGAACACCGGGGAGCTGTTTTTT. The V gene is TRBV7-7, the J gene TRBJ2-2; 10 bases agree with TRBD2. CDR1 is SSHAT, CDR2 FNYEAQ, per germline (reference sequence). The CDR3 is 17 amino acids.

The chain has TRBV4-1 and TRBJ1-2, with unresolved D. Germline CDR1 reads MGHRA; CDR2 reads YSYEKL. The CDR3 totals 14 residues. The V end lost 2 bases, the J end lost 6 bases, and 13 bases lay between the germline ends. The CDR3 DNA reads as TGCGCCAGCAGCCAACTGAACCCTAGGGATGGCTACACCTTC. Protein product: CASSQLNPRDGYTF.

The chain links TRBV18 to TRBJ2-2, with D possibly matching TRBD1 (5 bases). Per the germline V gene, CDR1 is KGHSH and CDR2 is LQKENI. The CDR3 has 16 amino acids. V lost 3 bases and J 4 bases, leaving 15 bases between the germline ends. The CDR3 loop is CASSPIRGSVTGELFF. The CDR3 DNA reads as TGTGCCAGCTCACCGATTAGGGGCTCGGTCACCGGGGAGCTGTTTTTT.

This clone was found a few times. The chain uses TRBV19 and TRBJ1-1, with D possibly TRBD1 on 5 matching bases. CDR1 LNHDA and CDR2 SQIVND come from the germline V gene (reference sequence). CDR3 length: 14 residues. V was trimmed by 4 bases and J by 1 base, leaving 10 bases between them. CDR3 residues: CASSKGQGNTEAFF. DNA of the CDR3: TGTGCCAGTAGTAAGGGGCAGGGGAACACTGAAGCTTTCTTT.

The J gene is TRBJ2-7, the V gene TRBV29-1; D perhaps matches TRBD1 (5 bases). V dropped 3 bases and J dropped 0 bases, with 9 bases sitting between them. The CDR3 extends over 13 amino acids. Germline V gene data show CDR1 as SQVTM and CDR2 as ANQGSEA. CDR3 sequence (DNA): TGCAGCGTTGAGTGGGGCAGCTCCTACGAGCAGTACTTC. Encoded protein: CSVEWGSSYEQYF.

V is TRBV11-2 and J is TRBJ1-2, with 8 bases fitting TRBD1. Looked up from germline, CDR1 is SGHAT and CDR2 is FQNNGV. The CDR3 contains 11 residues. Germline trimming cut 5 bases from V and 14 bases from J; bases unmatched to any gene: 7. CDR3 amino acids: CASSLGQGGTF. The DNA of the CDR3 is TGTGCCAGCAGCCTCGGACAGGGCGGAACCTTC. Complete variable domain (other parts from reference TRBV11-2 and TRBJ1-2): EAGVAQSPRYKIIEKRQSVAFWCNPISGHATLYWYQQILGQGPKLLIQFQNNGVVDDSQLPKDRFSAERLKGVDSTLKIQPAKLEDSAVYLCASSLGQGGTFGSGTRLTVV.

The chain recombines TRBV19 with TRBJ2-7, with TRBD1 matching over 10 bases. The length of the CDR3 is 16 residues. The germline gives CDR1 LNHDA, CDR2 SQIVND (reference sequence). Losses at the gene ends were 6 bases for V and 2 bases for J; bases not matched to a gene: 10. The CDR3 coding sequence is TGTGCCAGTAGCAAAACCCCCGGGACAGGGGCCTACGAGCAGTACTTC. This sequence encodes CASSKTPGTGAYEQYF.

This rearrangement joins TRBV10-3 to TRBJ2-3; perhaps D is TRBD1 or TRBD2 (5 bases each). V dropped 6 bases and J dropped 1 base, with 14 bases sitting between them. The CDR3 is 15 amino acids. The germline V gene encodes CDR1 ENHRY and CDR2 SYGVKD. CDR3 sequence (DNA): TGTGCCATCAGCGAAGCGGTGGGGGGCACAGATACGCAGTATTTT. Amino acids: CAISEAVGGTDTQYF.

The chain combines TRBV5-4 with TRBJ1-2; tentative D call: TRBD1 (5 bases). The length of the CDR3 is 14 residues. Between the trimmed V and J ends, which lost 4 bases and 4 bases, there was a span of 14 bases. Looked up from germline, CDR1 is SGHNT and CDR2 is YYREEE (reference sequence). The chain's CDR3 is CASSGAGTLYGYTF. In DNA, the CDR3 is TGTGCCAGCAGCGGAGCTGGGACGCTCTATGGCTACACCTTC.

This rearrangement joins TRBV7-9 to TRBJ1-6, with no clear D. The CDR3 has 13 residues. Trimming took 1 base from V and 8 from J, leaving 6 bases between them. Germline assignment: CDR1 SEHNR and CDR2 FQNEAQ (reference sequence). CDR3 loop: CASSLDPDSPLHF. The CDR3 DNA is TGTGCCAGCAGCTTAGACCCGGATTCACCCCTCCACTTT.

V and J are TRBV6-1 and TRBJ1-2, with TRBD1 as a possible D gene (6 bases). Germline loops: CDR1 MNHNS, CDR2 SASEGT. This CDR3 has 14 residues. Between the trimmed V and J ends, which lost 7 bases and 2 bases, there was a span of 14 bases. CDR3 in DNA: TGTGCCAGCACTCAACAGGGCCTAAACTATGGCTACACCTTC. Translated: CASTQQGLNYGYTF.

V usage is TRBV19 and J usage is TRBJ1-6; a weak D match, TRBD1 (5 bases). Trimming took 9 bases from V and 0 from J, leaving 18 bases between them. CDR1 is LNHDA and CDR2 is SQIVND in the germline V gene (reference sequence). This CDR3 has 17 amino acids. In nucleotides, the CDR3 is TGTGCCAGCGAGGGGCCGAGAAAGAGCTCCTATAATTCACCCCTCCACTTT. This codes for CASEGPRKSSYNSPLHF.

The gene calls are TRBV30 and TRBJ2-1, with TRBD2 matching over 10 bases. The CDR3 is made up of 18 amino acids. V shed 1 base, J shed 2 bases, and the junction held 11 bases outside the gene matches. The germline V gene has CDR1 GTSNPN and CDR2 SVGIG (reference sequence). The CDR3 sequence is CAWSDTGELAGPYNEQFF. The DNA for the CDR3 is TGTGCCTGGAGTGATACAGGGGAACTAGCGGGGCCCTACAATGAGCAGTTCTTC.

In its sample, this clone was seen once. The rearrangement links TRBV6-4 to TRBJ2-5; TRBD1 aligns across 8 bases. V lost 5 bases, J lost 0 bases, and 5 bases stayed unmatched. In germline, CDR1 is MRHNA, CDR2 SNTAGT. CDR3 length equals 15 residues. The DNA for the CDR3 is TGTGCCAGCAGTCCAGGGACAGGAAACCAAGAGACCCAGTACTTC. This sequence encodes CASSPGTGNQETQYF.

The chain has TRBV19 and TRBJ2-7, with D possibly TRBD2 on 6 matching bases. This CDR3 region has 13 residues. Germline CDR1 reads LNHDA; CDR2 reads SQIVND (reference sequence). The V and J ends lost 5 bases and 1 base respectively, with 9 bases between them. Here the CDR3 reads CASSAGLSYEQYF. The DNA of the CDR3 is TGTGCCAGTAGTGCGGGACTGTCCTACGAGCAGTACTTC. The full variable domain, rest sourced from reference TRBV19 and TRBJ2-7, is DGGITQSPKYLFRKEGQNVTLSCEQNLNHDAMYWYRQDPGQGLRLIYYSQIVNDFQKGDIAEGYSVSREKKESFPLTVTSAQKNPTAFYLCASSAGLSYEQYFGPGTRLTVT.

The CDR3 DNA reads as TGTGCCAGCAGTCGGGACAGCGCGTTAAACGAGCAGTACTTC. It specifies CASSRDSALNEQYF. This chain links TRBV6-5 with TRBJ2-7; 7 nucleotides match TRBD1. This CDR3 is 14 amino acids long. The V and J ends lost 5 bases and 5 bases, in that order; junction bases with no gene match: 9. Germline CDR1 is MNHEY and CDR2 is SVGAGI.

J is TRBJ2-3 and V is TRBV6-4, with D tentatively TRBD2 (6 bases). V was pared by 0 bases and J by 1 base, with 8 bases between. The CDR3 contains 15 residues. Germline V CDR1 and CDR2: MRHNA, SNTAGT. The CDR3 spells CASSDSPGGTDTQYF. CDR3 coding DNA: TGTGCCAGCAGTGACTCGCCGGGGGGCACAGATACGCAGTATTTT.

The V and J genes are TRBV2 and TRBJ2-1; TRBD2 matches at 10 bases. The CDR3 totals 13 residues. CDR1 is SNHLY and CDR2 is FYNNEI in the germline V gene. V was clipped by 6 bases and J by 10 bases; unmatched bases: 6. CDR3 bases: TGTGCCAGCAGACTAGCGGGGCGTTGGGAGCAGTTCTTC. This codes for CASRLAGRWEQFF.

V is TRBV19 and J is TRBJ2-6, with TRBD1 as a possible D gene (5 bases). CDR3 size: 13 residues. Deletions cut 7 bases from V and 3 bases from J, with 7 bases between. CDR1 is LNHDA and CDR2 is SQIVND in the germline V gene (reference sequence). The CDR3 is CASTTGGANVLTF. The CDR3 bases are TGTGCCAGTACTACAGGTGGGGCCAACGTCCTGACTTTC.

The V and J genes are TRBV10-3 and TRBJ2-3; D is perhaps TRBD2 (6 bases). The germline gives CDR1 ENHRY, CDR2 SYGVKD. Trimming stripped 6 bases from V and 4 bases from J, with 11 bases between. The CDR3 extends over 13 amino acids. The CDR3 DNA follows: TGTGCCATCAGACCGGGACTCCCAGATACGCAGTATTTT. Translated: CAIRPGLPDTQYF.

V and J are TRBV7-8 and TRBJ1-4; the match to TRBD1 covers 8 bases. There are 15 residues in the CDR3. With V trimmed by 5 bases and J by 13 bases, 15 bases remained unmatched. Per germline, CDR1 SGHVS and CDR2 FQNEAQ. CDR3 coding DNA: TGTGCCAGCAGCACCCGACAGGGGCCCTCGGGTGGACTGTTTTTT. Its translation is CASSTRQGPSGGLFF. Looking up the rest from reference TRBV7-8 and TRBJ1-4 gives the full variable domain: GAGVSQSPRYKVAKRGQDVALRCDPISGHVSLFWYQQALGQGPEFLTYFQNEAQLDKSGLPSDRFFAERPEGSVSTLKIQRTQQEDSAVYLCASSTRQGPSGGLFFGSGTQLSVL.

The V gene is TRBV5-4, the J gene TRBJ1-4, with 7 positions matching TRBD1. Losses at the gene ends were 4 bases for V and 7 bases for J; bases not matched to a gene: 13. The CDR3 covers 16 residues. Germline CDR1 is SGHNT and CDR2 is YYREEE (reference sequence). CDR3 DNA sequence: TGTGCCAGCAGCCAGAAGGCAGGGGGGGCGGGTGAAAAACTGTTTTTT. This gives the protein CASSQKAGGAGEKLFF.

The V and J genes are TRBV15 and TRBJ2-2, with 7 bases identical to TRBD1. V lost 1 base and J lost 4; bases outside the gene matches: 6. This CDR3 has 16 amino acids. Per the germline V gene, CDR1 is LNHNV and CDR2 is YYDKDF (reference sequence). The CDR3 sequence is CATSRATGVGTGELFF. CDR3 DNA sequence: TGTGCCACCAGCAGAGCCACAGGGGTAGGCACCGGGGAGCTGTTTTTT.